One sample yielded the 4 T cell receptor beta chains listed below, sequenced in a study of Ad26.COV2.S vaccination and SARS-CoV-2 variants. Regarding treatment: roughly 19 received Ad26.COV2.S at low or high dose, single or two shots; about 5 received placebo; per-sample allocation not given. Vaccine and placebo recipients were sampled on day 63 after the first injection. TCRdb's copy holds only in-frame clones and misses some; the assay was immunoSEQ multiplex PCR. Seen here are approximately 400,000 clones, 85% observed once, and the top ten hold about 3.5%. The starting material was peripheral blood, obtained in a trial of Ad26.COV2.S vaccine versus placebo. The receptors come from a person aged 18-60 years who received the Ad26.COV2.S COVID-19 vaccine or a placebo.

The chain recombines TRBV3-1 (or the pseudogene TRBV3-2) with TRBJ2-1; 8 nucleotides agree with TRBD1. The CDR3 has 21 amino acids. Germline V lookup: CDR1 LGHDT, CDR2 YNNKEL (reference sequence). V shed 4 bases, J shed 1 base, and the junction held 21 bases outside the gene matches. The CDR3, as DNA: TGTGCCAGCAGCCCCCCAACCGGCCTGATCAGGGACAGGACTTCCTACAATGAGCAGTTCTTC. Amino acids: CASSPPTGLIRDRTSYNEQFF.

The chain is built from TRBV5-1 and TRBJ2-3; 7 bases align to TRBD2. The J segment lost 2 bases and the V segment lost 4 bases, leaving 4 bases of the junction unmatched. Per germline, CDR1 SGHRS and CDR2 YFSETQ. The CDR3 sequence is 14 residues long. CDR3 loop: CASSRGLVTDTQYF. CDR3 in DNA: TGCGCCAGCAGCCGAGGACTAGTCACAGATACGCAGTATTTT.

The V and J genes are TRBV3-1 (or the pseudogene TRBV3-2) and TRBJ2-7; D remains unclear. CDR3 length: 13 residues. Germline lookup yields CDR1 LGHDT and CDR2 YNNKEL (reference sequence). V lost 0 bases and J lost 3, with 6 bases in between. The CDR3 reads CASSQDISYEQYF. The CDR3 nucleotides are TGTGCCAGCAGCCAAGATATAAGCTACGAGCAGTACTTC.

Of note for this clone: A read error is the likely source, as a far larger clone sits one nucleotide away. J is TRBJ2-1 and V is TRBV3-1 (or the pseudogene TRBV3-2); TRBD2 matches at 12 bases. From germline, CDR1 is LGHDT and CDR2 YNNKEL (reference sequence). After removal of 5 bases from V and 6 bases from J, the junction contained 5 bases not matched to a gene. The CDR3 covers 15 residues. The CDR3 reads CASSALAGGPNEQFF. For the CDR3, the DNA is TGTGCCAGCAGCGCCCTAGCGGGAGGGCCCAATGAGCAGTTCTTC.